The 10 T cell receptor beta chains below were found in one sample sequenced in a study of blood T cell repertoires in COVID-19. Some clones are missing from TCRdb's copy, which holds only in-frame ones; the method was immunoSEQ multiplex PCR. The sample carries 50,000 to 70,000 clones, around 85% recorded once. Specimen: peripheral blood. The receptor source for this set is a woman aged 70-85 years with active COVID-19.

The CDR3 DNA sequence: TGCGCCAGCAGGACAGGCGATAGCTCCTACGAGCAGTACTTC. It translates to CASRTGDSSYEQYF. The rearrangement uses TRBV5-1 and TRBJ2-7; D perhaps matches TRBD1 (6 bases). V lost 5 bases and J lost 0, with 12 bases in between. Germline V gene lookup returns CDR1 SGHRS and CDR2 YFSETQ. This CDR3 has 14 residues.

The CDR3 DNA is TGTGCCAGCAGCCAAGATTTCGACACCTCCGAGCAGTACTTC. This codes for CASSQDFDTSEQYF. This chain connects TRBV3-1 (or the pseudogene TRBV3-2) to TRBJ2-7; D remains ambiguous. Germline V lookup: CDR1 LGHDT, CDR2 YNNKEL (reference sequence). Trimming cost V 0 bases and J 6 bases, with 12 bases left between them. This CDR3 is built from 14 residues.

This chain uses TRBV5-4 with TRBJ2-5; D not resolved. V lost 1 base to trimming and J lost 5 bases, with 18 bases between them. CDR1 and CDR2 (germline): SGHNT, YYREEE (reference sequence). The CDR3 is 16 amino acids. Here the CDR3 reads CASSLNRPRSGETQYF. The CDR3 nucleotides read TGTGCCAGCAGCTTGAACCGGCCCCGGTCGGGTGAGACCCAGTACTTC.

The chain has TRBV5-1 and TRBJ2-2; no clear D. This CDR3 is built from 11 residues. Per the germline V gene, CDR1 is SGHRS and CDR2 is YFSETQ. Trimming took 9 bases from V and 6 from J, leaving 9 bases between them. The CDR3 protein is CATYAAGELFF. In nucleotides, the CDR3 is TGCGCCACCTACGCGGCCGGGGAGCTGTTTTTT. Full variable domain (outside the CDR3, taken from reference TRBV5-1 and TRBJ2-2): KAGVTQTPRYLIKTRGQQVTLSCSPISGHRSVSWYQQTPGQGLQFLFEYFSETQRNKGNFPGRFSGRQFSNSRSEMNVSTLELGDSALYLCATYAAGELFFGEGSRLTVL.

This clone was seen once. The V and J genes are TRBV19 and TRBJ2-7; D gene unclear. The CDR3 has 17 residues. Germline lookup yields CDR1 LNHDA and CDR2 SQIVND (reference sequence). V was shortened by 0 bases and J by 0 bases, with 15 bases between the two germline ends. The DNA for the CDR3 is TGTGCCAGTAGTATAGATCTAGAAGAAGGCCTCTCCTACGAGCAGTACTTC. Translation gives CASSIDLEEGLSYEQYF.

Written as DNA, the CDR3 is TGCGCCAGCAGTGACGGAAGAAGGGGGCGAGGTGGCTACACCTTC. Translated: CASSDGRRGRGGYTF. The V and J genes are TRBV10-2 and TRBJ1-2; 7 nucleotides agree with TRBD1. V was clipped by 3 bases and J by 7 bases; unmatched bases: 11. The germline V gene has CDR1 WSHSY and CDR2 SAAADI. This CDR3 contains 15 residues.

The chain couples TRBV6-6 to TRBJ1-4; a weak D match, TRBD1 (5 bases). Trimming shortened V by 5 bases and J by 4 bases, and 11 bases separated the two germline ends. There are 14 residues in the CDR3. CDR1 and CDR2 from the germline V gene are MNHNY and SVGAGI (reference sequence). DNA of the CDR3: TGTGCCAGCAGTGCGCAGGGAGGTAATGAAAAACTGTTTTTT. Amino acids: CASSAQGGNEKLFF.

The chain has TRBV11-3 and TRBJ2-2; D might be TRBD2 (6 bases). V lost 5 bases and J lost 7, with 8 bases in between. Germline assignment: CDR1 SGHNT and CDR2 YENEEA. This CDR3 comprises 12 residues. The CDR3 here is CASSRLDGELFF. The CDR3 DNA follows: TGTGCCAGCAGCAGACTAGACGGGGAGCTGTTTTTT.

The rearrangement uses TRBV21-1 and TRBJ2-1; TRBD2, the table's D call, was not compared with the DNA. TRBV21-1 is recorded as a pseudogene. There are 15 residues in the CDR3. The DNA for the CDR3 is TGTGCCAGCAGCAAAGGGAGCGGGCTTTACAATGAGCAGTTCTTC. It is translated as CASSKGSGLYNEQFF.

CDR3 DNA sequence: TGCGCCAGCAGCTCGGGAGGGGGGGCAACTAATGAAAAACTGTTTTTT. Encoded protein: CASSSGGGATNEKLFF. The chain links TRBV5-1 to TRBJ1-4, with D possibly TRBD1 on 6 matching bases. The CDR3 is 16 amino acids. Germline lookup yields CDR1 SGHRS and CDR2 YFSETQ. Between the trimmed V and J ends, which lost 3 bases and 0 bases, there was a span of 12 bases.